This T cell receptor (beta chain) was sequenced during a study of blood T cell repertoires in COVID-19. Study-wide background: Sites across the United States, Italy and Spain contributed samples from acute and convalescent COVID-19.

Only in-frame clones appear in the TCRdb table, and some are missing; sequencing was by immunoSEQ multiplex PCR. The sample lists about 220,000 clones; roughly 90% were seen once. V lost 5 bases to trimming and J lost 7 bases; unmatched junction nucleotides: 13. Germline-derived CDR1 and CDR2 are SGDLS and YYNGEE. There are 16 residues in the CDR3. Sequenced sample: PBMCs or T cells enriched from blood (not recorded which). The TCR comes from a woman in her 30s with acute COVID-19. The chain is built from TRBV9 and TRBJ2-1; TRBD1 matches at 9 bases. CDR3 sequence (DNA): TGTGCCAGCAGAATGAACCACCGGGACAGGGAGAATGAGCAGTTCTTC. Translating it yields CASRMNHRDRENEQFF.